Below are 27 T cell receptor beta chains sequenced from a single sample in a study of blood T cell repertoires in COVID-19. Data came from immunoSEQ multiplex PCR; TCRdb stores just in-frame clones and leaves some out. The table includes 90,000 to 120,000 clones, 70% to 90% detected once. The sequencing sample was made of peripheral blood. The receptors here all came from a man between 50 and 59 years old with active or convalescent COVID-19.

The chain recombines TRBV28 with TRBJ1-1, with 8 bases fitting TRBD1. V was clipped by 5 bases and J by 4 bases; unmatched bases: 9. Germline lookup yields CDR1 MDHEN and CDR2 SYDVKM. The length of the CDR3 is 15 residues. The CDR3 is CASSPKTGAITEAFF. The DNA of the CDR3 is TGTGCCAGCAGTCCTAAGACAGGGGCCATCACTGAAGCTTTCTTT.

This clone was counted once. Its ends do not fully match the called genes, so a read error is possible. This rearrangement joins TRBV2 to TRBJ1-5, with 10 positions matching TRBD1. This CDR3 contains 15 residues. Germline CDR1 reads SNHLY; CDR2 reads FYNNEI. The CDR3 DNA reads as TGTGCCAGCAGGGAAGGGACAGGGGTTAATCAGCCCCAGCATTTT. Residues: CASREGTGVNQPQHF. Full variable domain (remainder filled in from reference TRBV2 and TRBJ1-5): EPEVTQTPSHQVTQMGQEVILRCVPISNHLYFYWYRQILGQKVEFLVSFYNNEISEKSEIFDDQFSVERPDGSNFTLKIRSTKLEDSAMYFCASREGTGVNQPQHFGDGTRLSIL.

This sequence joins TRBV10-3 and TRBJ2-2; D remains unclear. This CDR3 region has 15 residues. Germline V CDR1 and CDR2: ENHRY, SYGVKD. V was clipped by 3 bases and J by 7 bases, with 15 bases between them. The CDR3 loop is CAISDAARRGGELFF. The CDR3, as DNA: TGTGCCATCAGTGACGCAGCTAGGCGCGGCGGGGAGCTGTTTTTT.

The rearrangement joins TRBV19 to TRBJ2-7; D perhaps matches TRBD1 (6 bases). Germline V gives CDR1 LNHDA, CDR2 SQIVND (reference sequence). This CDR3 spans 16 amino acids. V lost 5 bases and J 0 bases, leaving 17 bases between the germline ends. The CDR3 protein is CASSLPGHFSSYEQYF. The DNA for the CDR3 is TGTGCCAGTAGTTTACCGGGACACTTCAGCTCCTACGAGCAGTACTTC.

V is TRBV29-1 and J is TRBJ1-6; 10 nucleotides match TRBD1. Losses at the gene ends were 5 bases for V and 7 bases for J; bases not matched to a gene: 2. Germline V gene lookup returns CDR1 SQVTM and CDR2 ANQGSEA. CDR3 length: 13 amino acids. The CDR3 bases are TGCAGCGTTAGGACAGGGGGGAATTCACCCCTCCACTTT. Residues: CSVRTGGNSPLHF.

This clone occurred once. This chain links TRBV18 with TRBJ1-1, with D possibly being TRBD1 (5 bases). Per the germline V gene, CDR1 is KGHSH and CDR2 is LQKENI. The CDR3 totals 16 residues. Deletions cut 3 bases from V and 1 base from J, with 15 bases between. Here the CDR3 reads CASSPIQGKGNTEAFF. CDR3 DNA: TGTGCCAGCTCACCTATTCAGGGTAAGGGGAACACTGAAGCTTTCTTT.

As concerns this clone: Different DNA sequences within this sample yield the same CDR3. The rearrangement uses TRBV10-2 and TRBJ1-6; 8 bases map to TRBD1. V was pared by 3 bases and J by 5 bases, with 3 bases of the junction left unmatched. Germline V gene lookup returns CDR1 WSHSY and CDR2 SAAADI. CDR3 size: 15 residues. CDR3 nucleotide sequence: TGCGCCAGCAGTGAACAGGGGGGGGATAATTCACCCCTCCACTTT. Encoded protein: CASSEQGGDNSPLHF.

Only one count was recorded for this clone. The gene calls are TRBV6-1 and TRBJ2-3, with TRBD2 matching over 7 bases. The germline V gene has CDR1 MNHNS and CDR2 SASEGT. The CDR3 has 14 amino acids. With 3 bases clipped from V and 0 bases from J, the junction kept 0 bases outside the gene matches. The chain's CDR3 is CASSDSGSTDTQYF. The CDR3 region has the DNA TGTGCCAGCAGTGATAGCGGGAGCACAGATACGCAGTATTTT.

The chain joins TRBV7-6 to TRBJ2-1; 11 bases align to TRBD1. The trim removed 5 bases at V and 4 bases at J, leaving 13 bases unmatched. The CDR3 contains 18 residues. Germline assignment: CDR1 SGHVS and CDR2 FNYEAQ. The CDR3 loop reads CASSLEGGQGVGYNEQFF. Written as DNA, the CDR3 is TGTGCCAGCAGCCTAGAGGGGGGACAGGGGGTCGGGTACAATGAGCAGTTCTTC.

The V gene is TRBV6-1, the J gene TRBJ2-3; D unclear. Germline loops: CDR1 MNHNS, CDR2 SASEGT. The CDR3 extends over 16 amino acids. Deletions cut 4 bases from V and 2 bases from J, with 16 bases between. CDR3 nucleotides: TGTGCCAGCAGTGCCACCCAAACTTACTCCACAGATACGCAGTATTTT. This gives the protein CASSATQTYSTDTQYF.

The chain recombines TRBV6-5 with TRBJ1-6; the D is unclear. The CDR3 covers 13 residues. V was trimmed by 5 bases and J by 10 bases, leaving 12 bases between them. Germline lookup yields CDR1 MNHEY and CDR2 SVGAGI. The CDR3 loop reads CASSIDRRSPLHF. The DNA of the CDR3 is TGTGCCAGCAGTATTGATCGGCGGTCACCCCTCCACTTT.

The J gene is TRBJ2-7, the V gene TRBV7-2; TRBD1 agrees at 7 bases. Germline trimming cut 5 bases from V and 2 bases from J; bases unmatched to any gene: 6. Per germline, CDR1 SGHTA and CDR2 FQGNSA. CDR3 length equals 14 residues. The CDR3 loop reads CASSQETGTYEQYF. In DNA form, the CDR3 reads TGTGCCAGCAGCCAGGAGACAGGGACCTACGAGCAGTACTTC.

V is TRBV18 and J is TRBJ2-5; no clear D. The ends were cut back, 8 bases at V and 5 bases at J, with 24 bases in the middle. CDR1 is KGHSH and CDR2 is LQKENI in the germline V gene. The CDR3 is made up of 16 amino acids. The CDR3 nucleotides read TGTGCCAGCACTTATGGAGCCTCCTCTGGGTGGGAGACCCAGTACTTC. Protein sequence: CASTYGASSGWETQYF.

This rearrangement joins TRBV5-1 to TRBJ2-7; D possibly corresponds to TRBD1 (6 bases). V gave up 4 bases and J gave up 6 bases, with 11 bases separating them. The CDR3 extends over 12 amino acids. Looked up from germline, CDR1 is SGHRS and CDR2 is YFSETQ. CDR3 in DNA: TGCGCCAGCAGCAGGGACACCGTCGAGCAGTACTTC. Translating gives CASSRDTVEQYF.

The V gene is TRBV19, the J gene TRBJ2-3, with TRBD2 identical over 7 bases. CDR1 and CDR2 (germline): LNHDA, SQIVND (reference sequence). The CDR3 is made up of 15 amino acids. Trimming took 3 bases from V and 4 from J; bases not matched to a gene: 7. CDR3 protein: CASSISLAAPDTQYF. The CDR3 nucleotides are TGTGCCAGTAGTATTAGCCTAGCGGCTCCAGATACGCAGTATTTT.

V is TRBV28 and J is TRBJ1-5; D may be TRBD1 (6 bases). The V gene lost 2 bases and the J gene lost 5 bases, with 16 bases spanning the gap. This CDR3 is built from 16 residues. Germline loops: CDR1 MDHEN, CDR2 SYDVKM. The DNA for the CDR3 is TGTGCCAGCAGTTTACCGACGGGGACAAGTCATCAGCCCCAGCATTTT. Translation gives CASSLPTGTSHQPQHF.

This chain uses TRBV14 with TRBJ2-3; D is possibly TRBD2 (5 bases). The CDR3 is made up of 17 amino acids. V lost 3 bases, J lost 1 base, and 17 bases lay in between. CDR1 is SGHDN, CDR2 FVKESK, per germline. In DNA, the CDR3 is TGTGCCAGCAGCCACCTAAGGGAGCCCTCTCGCACAGATACGCAGTATTTT. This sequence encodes CASSHLREPSRTDTQYF.

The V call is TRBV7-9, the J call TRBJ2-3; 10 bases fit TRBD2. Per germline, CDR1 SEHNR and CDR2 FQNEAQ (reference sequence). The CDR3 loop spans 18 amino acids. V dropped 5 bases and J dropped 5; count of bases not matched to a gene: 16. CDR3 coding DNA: TGTGCCAGCAGCCTTTTTGGGGGAGCGGGAGGGCCGGAAGATACGCAGTATTTT. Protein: CASSLFGGAGGPEDTQYF. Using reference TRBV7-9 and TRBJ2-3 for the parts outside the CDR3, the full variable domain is DTGVSQNPRHKITKRGQNVTFRCDPISEHNRLYWYRQTLGQGPEFLTYFQNEAQLEKSRLLSDRFSAERPKGSFSTLEIQRTEQGDSAMYLCASSLFGGAGGPEDTQYFGPGTRLTVL.

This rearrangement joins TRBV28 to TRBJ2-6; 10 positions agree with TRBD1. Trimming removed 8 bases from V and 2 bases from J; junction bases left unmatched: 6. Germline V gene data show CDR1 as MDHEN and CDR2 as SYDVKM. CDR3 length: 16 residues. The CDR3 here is CASGGQGTPGANVLTF. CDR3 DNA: TGTGCCAGCGGGGGACAGGGGACCCCTGGGGCCAACGTCCTGACTTTC.

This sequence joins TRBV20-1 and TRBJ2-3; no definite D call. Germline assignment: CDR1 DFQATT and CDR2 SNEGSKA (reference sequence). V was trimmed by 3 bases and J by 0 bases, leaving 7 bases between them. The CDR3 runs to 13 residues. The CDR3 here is CSASTGSTDTQYF. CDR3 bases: TGCAGTGCTAGTACCGGGAGCACAGATACGCAGTATTTT.

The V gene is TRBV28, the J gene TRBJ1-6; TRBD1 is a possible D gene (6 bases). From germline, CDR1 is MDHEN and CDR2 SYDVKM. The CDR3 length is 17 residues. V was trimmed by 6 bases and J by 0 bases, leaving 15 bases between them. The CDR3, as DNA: TGTGCCAGCAGACCCGGGACACTAAGCTCCTATAATTCACCCCTCCACTTT. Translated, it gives CASRPGTLSSYNSPLHF.

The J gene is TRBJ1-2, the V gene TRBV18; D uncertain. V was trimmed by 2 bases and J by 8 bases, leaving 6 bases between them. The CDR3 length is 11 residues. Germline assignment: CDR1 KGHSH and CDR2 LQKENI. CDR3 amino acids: CASSPGEGYTF. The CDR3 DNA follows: TGTGCCAGCTCACCAGGGGAGGGCTACACCTTC.

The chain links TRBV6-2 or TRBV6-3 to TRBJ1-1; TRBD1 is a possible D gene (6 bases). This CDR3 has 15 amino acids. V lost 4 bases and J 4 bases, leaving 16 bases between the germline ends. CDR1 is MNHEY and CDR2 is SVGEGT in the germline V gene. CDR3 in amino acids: CASSSEPDRRTEAFF. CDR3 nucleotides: TGTGCCAGCAGTTCCGAGCCCGACAGGCGCACTGAAGCTTTCTTT.

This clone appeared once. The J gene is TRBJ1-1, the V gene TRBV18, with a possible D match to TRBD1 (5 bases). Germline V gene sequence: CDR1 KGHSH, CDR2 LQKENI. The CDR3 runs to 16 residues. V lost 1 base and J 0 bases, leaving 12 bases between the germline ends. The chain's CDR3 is CASSPQAEGMNTEAFF. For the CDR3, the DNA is TGTGCCAGCTCACCACAGGCGGAGGGGATGAACACTGAAGCTTTCTTT.

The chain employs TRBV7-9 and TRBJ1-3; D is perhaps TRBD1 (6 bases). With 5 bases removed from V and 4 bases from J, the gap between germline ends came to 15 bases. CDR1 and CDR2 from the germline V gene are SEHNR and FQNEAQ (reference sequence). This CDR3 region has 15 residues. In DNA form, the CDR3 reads TGTGCCAGCAGCGTTGGGAGGGGGTACGGAAACACCATATATTTT. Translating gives CASSVGRGYGNTIYF.

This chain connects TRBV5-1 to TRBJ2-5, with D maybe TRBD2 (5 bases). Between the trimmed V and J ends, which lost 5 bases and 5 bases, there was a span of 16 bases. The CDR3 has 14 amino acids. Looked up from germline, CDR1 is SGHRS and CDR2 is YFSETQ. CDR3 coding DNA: TGCGCCAGCAGTTTCCGGGAAGTGGTTGAGACCCAGTACTTC. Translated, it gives CASSFREVVETQYF.

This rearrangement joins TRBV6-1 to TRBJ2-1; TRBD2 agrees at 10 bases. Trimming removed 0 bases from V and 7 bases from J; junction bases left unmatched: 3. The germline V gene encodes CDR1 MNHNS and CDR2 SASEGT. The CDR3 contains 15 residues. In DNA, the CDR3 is TGTGCCAGCAGTGAAGCTGAGCGGGAGGGTAATGAGCAGTTCTTC. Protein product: CASSEAEREGNEQFF.